The rows below give T cell receptor beta chains drawn from one sample of a study of T cell changes during pregnancy in multiple sclerosis. The repertoire was sequenced with immunoSEQ multiplex PCR; TCRdb's copy has only in-frame clones and lacks some. The data show roughly 40,000 clones, approximately 91% seen once. The sample was CD4+ T cells from peripheral blood mononuclear cells, taken in the second trimester of pregnancy. The receptor set was obtained from a female donor in good health, enrolled as a control in a pregnancy study. The CDR3 runs from the conserved cysteine through the conserved F or W. A D gene is named only where the DNA matches it firmly. A clone size is listed for some rows: how often the clone was seen (once, few, many), or a class if it is expanded.

d_gene,v_gene,len,abundance,j_gene,CDR3nt,CDR3aa
.,TRBV19,13,.,TRBJ2-1,TGTGCCAGTAGATTTCCGGGGATGGATGAGCAGTTCTTC,CASRFPGMDEQFF
TRBD2,TRBV7-9,17,.,TRBJ2-5,TGTGCCAGCAGCTTAGGCAGCGGGGGGACTCATCAAGAGACCCAGTACTTC,CASSLGSGGTHQETQYF
.,TRBV6-5,13,.,TRBJ1-3,TGTGCCAGCAGACCCCCAGGGGGAAACACCATATATTTT,CASRPPGGNTIYF
.,TRBV28,14,.,TRBJ1-2,TGTGCCAGCAGTTTAGGGCCCTTGGCCTATGGCTACACCTTC,CASSLGPLAYGYTF
.,TRBV28,15,.,TRBJ2-2,TGTGCCAGCAGTTTATCCAGTTTGAACACCGGGGAGCTGTTTTTT,CASSLSSLNTGELFF
TRBD2,TRBV10-3,14,.,TRBJ2-5,TGTGCCATCAGTGGCAGCGGGGGGTTAGAGACCCAGTACTTC,CAISGSGGLETQYF
TRBD1,TRBV15,13,.,TRBJ1-2,TGTGCCACCACCATACAGGGGTCGGGTGGCTACACCTTC,CATTIQGSGGYTF
TRBD2,TRBV13,14,.,TRBJ2-7,TGTGCCAGCAGCTTAACTAGCGGCCCCTACGAGCAGTACTTC,CASSLTSGPYEQYF
TRBD1,TRBV4-1,19,.,TRBJ2-2,TGCGCCAGCAGCCAAGATAGATTGGGACAGGGTGGGTTCCCCGGGGAGCTGTTTTTT,CASSQDRLGQGGFPGELFF
.,TRBV2,14,.,TRBJ2-1,TGTGCCAGCACCGAGGGTGGCGGGTTCAATGAGCAGTTCTTC,CASTEGGGFNEQFF
TRBD2,TRBV4-2,18,.,TRBJ2-1,TGTGCCAGCAGCCAAGTGGGACCTAGCGGGAGGGCCTACAATGAGCAGTTCTTC,CASSQVGPSGRAYNEQFF
TRBD1,TRBV27,16,.,TRBJ1-2,TGTGCCAGCAGTTTAAAATCACAGGGGGCTAGCTATGGCTACACCTTC,CASSLKSQGASYGYTF
.,TRBV28,13,few,TRBJ1-1,TGTGCCAGCAAGATACGAGGGAACACTGAAGCTTTCTTT,CASKIRGNTEAFF
.,TRBV30,13,few,TRBJ1-4,TGTGCCTGGAGTCTTGGACAGAATGAAAAACTGTTTTTT,CAWSLGQNEKLFF
TRBD1,TRBV27,17,.,TRBJ1-6,TGTGCCAGCAGTTTTTTTTCCGGGACAGGCTATAATTCACCCCTCCACTTT,CASSFFSGTGYNSPLHF
.,TRBV7-9,13,.,TRBJ1-1,TGTGCCAGCAGCTTTCCAGGGGACACTGAAGCTTTCTTT,CASSFPGDTEAFF
.,TRBV29-1,13,.,TRBJ2-3,TGCAGCGTTGAAGGGGCGAGCACAGATACGCAGTATTTT,CSVEGASTDTQYF
.,TRBV5-4,15,.,TRBJ2-1,TGTGCCAGCAGCCCAGAGCGGACTGAGGGCAATGAGCAGTTCTTC,CASSPERTEGNEQFF
.,TRBV10-2,16,.,TRBJ1-2,TGCGCCAGCAGTGATCTTTTCACTTTTTCTAACTATGGCTACACCTTC,CASSDLFTFSNYGYTF
.,TRBV2,14,.,TRBJ2-3,TGTGCCGTAACAGGGGAGGTATGGACAGATACGCAGTATTTT,CAVTGEVWTDTQYF
TRBD1,TRBV4-2,14,.,TRBJ1-1,TGTGCCAGCAGCCGTGCCGGGACAGGCGCGGAAGCTTTCTTT,CASSRAGTGAEAFF
.,TRBV5-1,10,.,TRBJ2-3,TGCGCCAGGGCCACAGATACGCAGTATTTT,CARATDTQYF
.,TRBV19,16,.,TRBJ2-2,TGTGCCAGTTCGTCGGGGTGGCTGGCGAACACCGGGGAGCTGTTTTTT,CASSSGWLANTGELFF
TRBD2,TRBV28,12,once,TRBJ2-1,TGTGCCAGCAGTTTTACAGGACTAGCGTCTTTCTTC,CASSFTGLASFF
TRBD1,TRBV19,14,.,TRBJ1-5,TGTGCCAGTAGCCGGGACAGGGCCAATCAGCCCCAGCATTTT,CASSRDRANQPQHF
.,TRBV27,14,.,TRBJ1-2,TGTGCCAGCAGCCAACGTTGGGGAGGCTATGGCTACACCTTC,CASSQRWGGYGYTF
TRBD1,TRBV19,14,.,TRBJ2-5,TGTGCCAGTAGTGGAACAGGGGATTGGCAGACCCAGTACTTC,CASSGTGDWQTQYF
.,TRBV13,15,.,TRBJ1-4,TGTGCCAGCAGTACCTACAGGGCCTTAACTGAAAAACTGTTTTTT,CASSTYRALTEKLFF
.,TRBV28,16,few,TRBJ1-2,TGTGCCAGCAGTTTCCCCTTGGCAGACAAAAACTATGGCTACACCTTC,CASSFPLADKNYGYTF
.,TRBV9,15,.,TRBJ1-6,TGTGCCAGCAGCGTAGCCCTAACCCACGGGTCACCCCTCCACTTT,CASSVALTHGSPLHF
.,TRBV27,15,.,TRBJ1-5,TGTGCCAGCAGTTTGCACGGGAGGGTCGATCAGCCCCAGCATTTT,CASSLHGRVDQPQHF
TRBD1,TRBV9,15,.,TRBJ1-5,TGTGCCAGCAGCACAAATCCAACAGGGGATCAGCCCCAGCATTTT,CASSTNPTGDQPQHF
TRBD2,TRBV7-9,15,.,TRBJ2-1,TGTGCCAGCAGCTCAGTAGCGGGGGCCTACAATGAGCAGTTCTTC,CASSSVAGAYNEQFF
TRBD2,TRBV28,18,.,TRBJ2-1,TGTGCCAGCAGTTACCCGGGACTAGCGGGAGGTCTCTCGGGCCCGCAGTTCTTC,CASSYPGLAGGLSGPQFF
TRBD2,TRBV7-9,14,.,TRBJ2-7,TGTGCCAGCAGTCTTACAGGACTAGCTTACGAGCAGTACTTC,CASSLTGLAYEQYF
.,TRBV5-1,18,once,TRBJ2-5,TGCGCCAGCGGAGACCCATCCCAGGGGGGCCTATCGTGGGAGACCCAGTACTTC,CASGDPSQGGLSWETQYF
TRBD2,TRBV11-2,13,.,TRBJ2-7,TGTGCCAGCAGCTTACCCGGGACTACCCATCGGTACTTC,CASSLPGTTHRYF
TRBD1,TRBV5-1,16,.,TRBJ2-3,TGCGCCAGCAGGTTGGGACAGGGTGGGGGCTCGGATACGCAGTATTTT,CASRLGQGGGSDTQYF
.,TRBV19,13,.,TRBJ2-1,TGTGCCAGTAAAAGGACTTCTTACAATGAGCAGTTCTTC,CASKRTSYNEQFF
.,TRBV6-5,14,.,TRBJ1-2,TGTGCCAGCAGTTACGCAGGGGAATACTATGGCTACACCTTC,CASSYAGEYYGYTF
TRBD1,TRBV11-2,18,.,TRBJ1-4,TGTGCCAGCAGCCCTCCCGGACAGGGTGGGGCGACTAATGAAAAACTGTTTTTT,CASSPPGQGGATNEKLFF
.,TRBV14,14,.,TRBJ1-2,TGTGCCAGCAGCCACGGGTTCCGCGGTCTTGGCTACACCTTC,CASSHGFRGLGYTF
.,TRBV7-9,12,once,TRBJ1-3,TGTGCCAGCAATCCGGCTGGAAACACCATATATTTT,CASNPAGNTIYF
TRBD2,TRBV27,12,.,TRBJ2-5,TGTGCCAGCAGAACGCGGGGGGAGACCCAGTACTTC,CASRTRGETQYF
TRBD1,TRBV5-6,15,.,TRBJ2-1,TGTGCCAGCAGCCTAGCCGGGACAGCCTACAATGAGCAGTTCTTC,CASSLAGTAYNEQFF
.,TRBV7-9,12,few,TRBJ2-7,TGTGCCAGCAGCCCCACTAGTTCTGAGCAGTACTTC,CASSPTSSEQYF
TRBD1,TRBV2,14,.,TRBJ2-5,TGTGCCAGCAGCGAACAGGGGGTCGGGGAGACCCAGTACTTC,CASSEQGVGETQYF
.,TRBV28,16,.,TRBJ1-1,TGTGCCAGCAGTTCCCAAGGCGGTTCCCTGAACACTGAAGCTTTCTTT,CASSSQGGSLNTEAFF